The subject of this entry is one TCR beta chain. Its matching antigen is unknown. The data stem from a study of T cell responses to AZD1222 COVID-19 vaccine. TCRdb's copy holds only in-frame clones and misses some; the assay was immunoSEQ multiplex PCR. The sample lists about 140,000 clones; around 84% were seen once. V dropped 6 bases and J dropped 3 bases, with 14 bases sitting between them. Germline V CDR1 and CDR2: SNHLY, FYNNEI. The CDR3 is made up of 14 amino acids. Findings of the study overall: No day 14 peak samples; only post-peak repertoires were characterized. Only five or six AZD1222 recipients were seropositive at baseline.

The clonotype originates from an adult who received the AZD1222 COVID-19 vaccine. The chain joins TRBV2 to TRBJ2-5; D is ambiguous. The sequencing used peripheral blood, collected 28 days after the second AZD1222 dose. CDR3 sequence reads: CASSPQGWEETQYF. The CDR3 DNA reads TGTGCCAGCAGCCCGCAAGGCTGGGAAGAGACCCAGTACTTC.